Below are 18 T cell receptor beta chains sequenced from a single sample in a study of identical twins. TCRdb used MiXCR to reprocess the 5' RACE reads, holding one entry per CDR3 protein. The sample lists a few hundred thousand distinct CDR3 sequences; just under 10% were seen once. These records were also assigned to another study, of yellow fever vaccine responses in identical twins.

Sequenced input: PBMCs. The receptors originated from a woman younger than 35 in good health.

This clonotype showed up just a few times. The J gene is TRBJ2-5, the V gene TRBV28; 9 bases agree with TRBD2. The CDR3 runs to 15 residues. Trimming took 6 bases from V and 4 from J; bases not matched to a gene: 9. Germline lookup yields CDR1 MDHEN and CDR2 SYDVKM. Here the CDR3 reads CASSAASGMGETQYF. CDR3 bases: TGTGCCAGCAGCGCGGCTAGCGGGATGGGAGAGACCCAGTACTTC.

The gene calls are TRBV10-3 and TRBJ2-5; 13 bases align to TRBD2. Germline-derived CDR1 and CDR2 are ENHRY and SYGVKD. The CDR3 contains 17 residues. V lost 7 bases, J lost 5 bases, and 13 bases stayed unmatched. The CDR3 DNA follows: TGTGCCATCAAACGGGGACTAGCGGGAAGTACAATGGAGACCCAGTACTTC. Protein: CAIKRGLAGSTMETQYF.

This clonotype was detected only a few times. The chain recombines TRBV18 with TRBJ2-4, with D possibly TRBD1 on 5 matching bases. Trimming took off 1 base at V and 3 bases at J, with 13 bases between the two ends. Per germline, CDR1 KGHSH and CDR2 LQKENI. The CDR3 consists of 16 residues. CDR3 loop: CASSPRGTLDKNIQYF. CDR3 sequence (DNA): TGTGCCAGCTCACCACGGGGCACGCTTGACAAAAACATTCAGTACTTC.

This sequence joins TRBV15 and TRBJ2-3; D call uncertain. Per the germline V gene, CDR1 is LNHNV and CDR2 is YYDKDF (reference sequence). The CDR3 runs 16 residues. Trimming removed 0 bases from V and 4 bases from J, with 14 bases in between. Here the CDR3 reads CATSRDLGNGADTQYF. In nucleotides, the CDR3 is TGTGCCACCAGCAGAGATCTGGGTAATGGTGCAGATACGCAGTATTTT.

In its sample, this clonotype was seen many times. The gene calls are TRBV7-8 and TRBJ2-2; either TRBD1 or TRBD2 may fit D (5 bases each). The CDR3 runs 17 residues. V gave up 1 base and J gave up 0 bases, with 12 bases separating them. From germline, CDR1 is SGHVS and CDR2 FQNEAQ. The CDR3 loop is CASSLGLRGANTGELFF. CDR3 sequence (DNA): TGTGCCAGCAGCTTAGGTTTACGAGGGGCGAACACCGGGGAGCTGTTTTTT.

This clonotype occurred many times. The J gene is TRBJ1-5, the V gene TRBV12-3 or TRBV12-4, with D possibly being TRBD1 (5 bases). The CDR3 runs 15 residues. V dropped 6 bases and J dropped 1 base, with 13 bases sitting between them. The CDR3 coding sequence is TGTGCCAGCAGCCTCGAGGGGCAGAGCAATCAGCCCCAGCATTTT. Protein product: CASSLEGQSNQPQHF.

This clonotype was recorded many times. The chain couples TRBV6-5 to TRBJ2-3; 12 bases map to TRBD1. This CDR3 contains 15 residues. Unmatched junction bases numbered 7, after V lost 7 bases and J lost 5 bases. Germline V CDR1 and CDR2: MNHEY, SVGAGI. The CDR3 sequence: CASKLWDRGQDTQYF. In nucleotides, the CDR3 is TGTGCCAGCAAGTTGTGGGACAGGGGGCAAGATACGCAGTATTTT.

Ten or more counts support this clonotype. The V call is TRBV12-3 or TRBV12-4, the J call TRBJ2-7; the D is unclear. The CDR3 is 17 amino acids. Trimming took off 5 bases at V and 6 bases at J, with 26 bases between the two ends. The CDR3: CASSPTHPVKGAAEQYF. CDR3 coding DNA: TGTGCCAGCAGTCCAACCCACCCGGTAAAGGGCGCCGCCGAGCAGTACTTC.

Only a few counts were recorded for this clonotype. The CDR3 coding sequence is TGCAGTGCTAGTGCAGGCACAGGGGACGATACGCAGTATTTT. It encodes CSASAGTGDDTQYF. The chain uses TRBV20-1 and TRBJ2-3, with 7 bases lining up with TRBD1. CDR1 is DFQATT and CDR2 is SNEGSKA in the germline V gene (reference sequence). Losses at the gene ends were 3 bases for V and 6 bases for J; bases not matched to a gene: 9. This CDR3 has 14 amino acids.

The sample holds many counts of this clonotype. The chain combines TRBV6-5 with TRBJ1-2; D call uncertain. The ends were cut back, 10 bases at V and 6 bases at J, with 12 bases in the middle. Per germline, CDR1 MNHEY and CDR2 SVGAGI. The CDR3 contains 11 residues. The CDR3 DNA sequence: TGTGCCACCCTAGTGGGGAATGGCTACACCTTC. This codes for CATLVGNGYTF.

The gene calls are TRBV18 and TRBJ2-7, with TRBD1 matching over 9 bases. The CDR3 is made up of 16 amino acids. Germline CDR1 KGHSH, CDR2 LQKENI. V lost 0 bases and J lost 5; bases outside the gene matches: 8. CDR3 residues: CASSPPRGQGENEQYF. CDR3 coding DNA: TGTGCCAGCTCACCACCCCGGGGACAGGGTGAAAACGAGCAGTACTTC.

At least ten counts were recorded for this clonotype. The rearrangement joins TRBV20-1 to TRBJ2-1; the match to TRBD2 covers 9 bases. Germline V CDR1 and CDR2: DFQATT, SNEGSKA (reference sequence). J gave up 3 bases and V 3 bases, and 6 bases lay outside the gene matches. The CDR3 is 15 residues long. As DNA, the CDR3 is TGCAGTGCTAGGGCGGGGGGGCCGGTCTACAATGAGCAGTTCTTC. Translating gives CSARAGGPVYNEQFF.

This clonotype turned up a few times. The CDR3 reads CASSLVTQGEAFF. The CDR3 nucleotides read TGCGCCAGCAGCTTGGTTACGCAGGGCGAAGCTTTCTTT. This chain connects TRBV5-1 to TRBJ1-1, with a weak D call TRBD1 (5 bases). Germline CDR1 SGHRS, CDR2 YFSETQ. Trimming cost V 0 bases and J 8 bases, with 11 bases left between them. The CDR3 extends over 13 amino acids.

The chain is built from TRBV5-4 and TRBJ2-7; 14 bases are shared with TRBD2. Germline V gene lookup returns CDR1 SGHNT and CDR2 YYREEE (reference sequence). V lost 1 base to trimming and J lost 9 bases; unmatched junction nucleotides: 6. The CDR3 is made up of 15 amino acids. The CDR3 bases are TGTGCCAGCAGCTTGACCGGGACTAGCGGGAGTTCGCAGTACTTC. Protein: CASSLTGTSGSSQYF.

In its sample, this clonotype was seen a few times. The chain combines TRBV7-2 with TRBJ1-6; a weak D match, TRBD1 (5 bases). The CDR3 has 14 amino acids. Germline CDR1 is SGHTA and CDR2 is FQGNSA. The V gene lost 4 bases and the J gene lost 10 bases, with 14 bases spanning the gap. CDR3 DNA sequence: TGTGCCAGCAGCTGGGGGTGGGGAGGGTCACCCCTCCACTTT. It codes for CASSWGWGGSPLHF.

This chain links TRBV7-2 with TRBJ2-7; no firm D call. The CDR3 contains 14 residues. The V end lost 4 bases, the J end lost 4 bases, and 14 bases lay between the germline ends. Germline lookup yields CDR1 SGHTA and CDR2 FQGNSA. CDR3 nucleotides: TGTGCCAGCAGCTCGGCGGCGTCTCCGTACGAGCAGTACTTC. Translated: CASSSAASPYEQYF.

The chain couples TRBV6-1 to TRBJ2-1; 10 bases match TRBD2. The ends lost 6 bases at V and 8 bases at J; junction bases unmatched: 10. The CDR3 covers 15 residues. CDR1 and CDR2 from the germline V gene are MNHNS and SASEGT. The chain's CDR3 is CASRNPGLAKDEQFF. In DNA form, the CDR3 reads TGTGCCAGCAGAAACCCGGGACTAGCGAAAGATGAGCAGTTCTTC.

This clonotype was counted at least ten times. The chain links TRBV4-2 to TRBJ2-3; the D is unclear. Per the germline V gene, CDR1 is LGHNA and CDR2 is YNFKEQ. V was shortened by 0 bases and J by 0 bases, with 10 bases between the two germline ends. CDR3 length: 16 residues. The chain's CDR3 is CASSQDRTSSTDTQYF. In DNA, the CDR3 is TGTGCCAGCAGCCAAGATAGGACCAGTAGCACAGATACGCAGTATTTT.